The 22 T cell receptor beta chains listed next were all sequenced from one sample in a study of early T cells in non-severe SARS-CoV-2 infection. TCRdb reprocessed the 5' RACE reads via MiXCR and lists one record per CDR3 protein. Of 25,000 to 35,000 distinct CDR3 sequences listed, 5.5% to 8% were seen once; the top ten hold approximately 40%. The sequenced material came from whole blood. Receptors were obtained from an adult who was a healthcare worker with PCR-confirmed SARS-CoV-2 infection or an uninfected control (not recorded which).

This clonotype was observed at least ten times. This chain uses TRBV6-2 or TRBV6-3 with TRBJ2-3; maybe TRBD2 (5 bases). V lost 6 bases, J lost 0 bases, and 13 bases lay in between. Germline loops: CDR1 MNHEY, CDR2 SVGEGT. The CDR3 runs 15 residues. CDR3 in amino acids: CASRGERSSTDTQYF. In DNA form, the CDR3 reads TGTGCCAGCAGAGGCGAGCGGAGTAGCACAGATACGCAGTATTTT.

The table lists this clonotype with a few counts. In DNA, the CDR3 is TGTGCCAGCAGCCCTGGGACAGGGGGCGCGTCTAATGAAAAACTGTTTTTT. Translated, it gives CASSPGTGGASNEKLFF. The chain is built from TRBV5-4 and TRBJ1-4; 12 nucleotides align to TRBD1. Germline CDR1 and CDR2: SGHNT and YYREEE (reference sequence). V lost 4 bases, J lost 3 bases, and 7 bases stayed unmatched. The CDR3 is 17 residues long.

As concerns this clonotype: One base away lies a much larger clone, so this may be a sequencing read error. The V gene is TRBV11-1, the J gene TRBJ2-5; D remains ambiguous. The CDR3 has 13 amino acids. Per germline, CDR1 SGHAT and CDR2 FQDESV (reference sequence). CDR3 DNA sequence: TGTGCCATCAGCTTACTCATCAAAGAGACCCAGTACTTC. Protein product: CAISLLIKETQYF.

This clonotype was seen many times. The chain uses TRBV5-1 and TRBJ2-5, with a weak D call TRBD1 (6 bases). V lost 0 bases and J lost 5, with 17 bases in between. The germline gives CDR1 SGHRS, CDR2 YFSETQ. The CDR3 covers 16 residues. Here the CDR3 reads CASSLDTQGSAETQYF. The CDR3 DNA is TGCGCCAGCAGCTTGGATACCCAGGGGAGCGCTGAGACCCAGTACTTC.

J is TRBJ2-5 and V is TRBV18, with 9 bases that match TRBD1. This CDR3 has 16 residues. Trimming removed 6 bases from V and 4 bases from J; junction bases left unmatched: 12. Per the germline V gene, CDR1 is KGHSH and CDR2 is LQKENI. CDR3 residues: CASSQPQGASRETQYF. The CDR3 nucleotides are TGTGCCAGCTCGCAGCCACAGGGGGCGTCCCGAGAGACCCAGTACTTC.

This clonotype was detected many times. This rearrangement joins TRBV30 to TRBJ1-4; no firm D call. Germline values: CDR1 GTSNPN, CDR2 SVGIG (reference sequence). The CDR3 totals 14 residues. Trimming pared 5 bases from V and 8 bases from J, leaving 18 bases between. CDR3 in amino acids: CAWGNGRLSEKLFF. DNA of the CDR3: TGTGCCTGGGGAAATGGGAGGCTTAGCGAAAAACTGTTTTTT.

Here the CDR3 reads CASSFGQGATGELFF. In DNA form, the CDR3 reads TGTGCCAGCAGCTTCGGACAGGGGGCGACCGGGGAGCTGTTTTTT. This sequence joins TRBV5-5 and TRBJ2-2; 11 nucleotides match TRBD1. The CDR3 is 15 amino acids. The germline gives CDR1 SGHKS, CDR2 YYEKEE (reference sequence). After removal of 2 bases from V and 5 bases from J, the junction contained 2 bases not matched to a gene.

The sample holds many counts of this clonotype. V usage is TRBV7-3 and J usage is TRBJ2-3; tentatively, D is TRBD2 (6 bases). V was clipped by 2 bases and J by 4 bases, with 13 bases between them. CDR1 and CDR2 from the germline V gene are SGHTA and FQGTGA. The CDR3 loop spans 15 amino acids. The CDR3 here is CASSLGGMRADTQYF. CDR3 DNA sequence: TGTGCCAGCAGCTTAGGAGGGATGCGGGCAGATACGCAGTATTTT.

This clonotype was counted ten times or more. CDR3 bases: TGTGCCAGCAGTGTGAAGTACGAGCAGTACTTC. Translating gives CASSVKYEQYF. The V call is TRBV2, the J call TRBJ2-7, with D hard to call. V shed 4 bases and J shed 4 bases, with 5 bases lying between them. CDR1 is SNHLY, CDR2 FYNNEI, per germline. The CDR3 extends over 11 amino acids.

In its sample, this clonotype was seen a few times. J is TRBJ1-1 and V is TRBV27; 9 bases are shared with TRBD1. J gave up 3 bases and V 3 bases, and 5 bases lay outside the gene matches. CDR1 is MNHEY and CDR2 is SMNVEV in the germline V gene (reference sequence). The CDR3 runs to 15 residues. In DNA form, the CDR3 reads TGTGCCAGCAGTTTTGGAGGACAGGGGCACACTGAAGCTTTCTTT. The encoded protein is CASSFGGQGHTEAFF.

This clonotype has at least ten counts. J is TRBJ2-1 and V is TRBV12-3 or TRBV12-4; 7 bases fit TRBD2. The CDR3 sequence is 14 residues long. Trimming at V came to 8 bases and at J to 6 bases, leaving 10 bases not matched to a gene. CDR3 sequence reads: CASEEGGIPNEQFF. The CDR3, as DNA: TGTGCCAGCGAGGAGGGAGGGATCCCCAATGAGCAGTTCTTC.

This clonotype was counted at least ten times. The V gene is TRBV11-1, the J gene TRBJ2-1; D is ambiguous. Germline values: CDR1 SGHAT, CDR2 FQDESV (reference sequence). CDR3 length: 13 residues. V was cut by 2 bases and J by 3 bases, with 5 bases left in between. The CDR3 region has the DNA TGTGCCAGCAGCTTAAATAACTACAATGAGCAGTTCTTC. The encoded protein is CASSLNNYNEQFF.

This clonotype has ten or more counts. V is TRBV7-9 and J is TRBJ1-5; no reliable D call. Trimming stripped 1 base from V and 2 bases from J, with 9 bases between. The germline V gene has CDR1 SEHNR and CDR2 FQNEAQ (reference sequence). This CDR3 is built from 15 residues. The CDR3 reads CASSLGGYGNQPQHF. For the CDR3, the DNA is TGTGCCAGCAGCTTAGGCGGCTATGGCAATCAGCCCCAGCATTTT.

The gene calls are TRBV20-1 and TRBJ2-5; 11 nucleotides agree with TRBD2. There are 14 residues in the CDR3. CDR1 is DFQATT, CDR2 SNEGSKA, per germline (reference sequence). V shed 3 bases, J shed 2 bases, and the junction held 2 bases outside the gene matches. The CDR3 DNA reads TGCAGTGCTAGCCGACTAGCGGGGCAAGAGACCCAGTACTTC. Translation gives CSASRLAGQETQYF.

V and J are TRBV5-1 and TRBJ2-3; D unclear. The CDR3 is 16 residues long. Looked up from germline, CDR1 is SGHRS and CDR2 is YFSETQ. V was clipped by 0 bases and J by 2 bases, with 13 bases between them. CDR3 region: CASSLALQQATDTQYF. CDR3 DNA sequence: TGCGCCAGCAGCTTGGCCTTACAGCAAGCCACAGATACGCAGTATTTT.

This clonotype was observed many times. The gene calls are TRBV7-2 and TRBJ2-2; D call uncertain. Germline V gives CDR1 SGHTA, CDR2 FQGNSA. The CDR3 spans 13 residues. Trimming removed 4 bases at V and 1 base at J, with 4 bases between. CDR3 sequence (DNA): TGTGCCAGCAGCTCCTTGAACACCGGGGAGCTGTTTTTT. Residues: CASSSLNTGELFF.

This clonotype has more than one count but fewer than ten. This CDR3 is CAIRNSGSTGELFF. CDR3 coding DNA: TGTGCCATCAGGAACTCAGGGAGTACCGGGGAGCTGTTTTTT. The chain links TRBV10-3 to TRBJ2-2; either TRBD1 or TRBD2 may fit D (5 bases each). Germline CDR1 reads ENHRY; CDR2 reads SYGVKD. V was pared by 6 bases and J by 5 bases, with 13 bases between. CDR3 size: 14 residues.

In this sample, this clonotype turned up many times. This chain uses TRBV19 with TRBJ1-2, with D possibly matching TRBD1 (6 bases). Between the trimmed V and J ends, which lost 6 bases and 3 bases, there was a span of 17 bases. This CDR3 is built from 15 residues. Germline V lookup: CDR1 LNHDA, CDR2 SQIVND (reference sequence). The CDR3 DNA follows: TGTGCCAGTAGATACACCCGGGACAACGACTATGGCTACACCTTC. Translated: CASRYTRDNDYGYTF.

The chain employs TRBV7-2 and TRBJ2-7; the D call may be TRBD1 or TRBD2 (5 bases each). V was shortened by 2 bases and J by 7 bases, with 15 bases between the two germline ends. The CDR3 contains 14 residues. From germline, CDR1 is SGHTA and CDR2 FQGNSA. CDR3 nucleotides: TGTGCCAGCAGCTTAATCCCCGGGGCGGGTGAGCAGTACTTC. Protein sequence: CASSLIPGAGEQYF.

The V and J genes are TRBV27 and TRBJ1-6; TRBD1 aligns across 7 bases. Germline loops: CDR1 MNHEY, CDR2 SMNVEV (reference sequence). CDR3 length: 14 residues. V was clipped by 4 bases and J by 7 bases; unmatched bases: 4. The CDR3 nucleotides read TGTGCCAGCAGTTCAGGGACAGCAAATTCACCCCTCCACTTT. It codes for CASSSGTANSPLHF.

This clonotype has at least ten counts. This chain links TRBV19 with TRBJ2-2, with D possibly matching TRBD1 (6 bases). This CDR3 contains 18 residues. Germline V gene data show CDR1 as LNHDA and CDR2 as SQIVND (reference sequence). V was trimmed by 0 bases and J by 1 base, leaving 15 bases between them. The CDR3 loop is CASSIDPDLTGNTGELFF. The CDR3 DNA follows: TGTGCCAGTAGTATAGATCCTGACCTGACAGGGAACACCGGGGAGCTGTTTTTT.

This clonotype was observed many times. The chain recombines TRBV20-1 with TRBJ2-7, with D tentatively TRBD1 or TRBD2 (5 bases each). Germline CDR1 reads DFQATT; CDR2 reads SNEGSKA (reference sequence). CDR3 length: 14 residues. Trimming removed 6 bases at V and 3 bases at J, with 18 bases between. The CDR3 here is CSAVDSSGLYEQYF. The CDR3 bases are TGCAGTGCCGTTGACTCCTCGGGGCTCTACGAGCAGTACTTC.